This passage covers 23 T cell receptor beta chains from one sample sequenced in a study of control samples from healthy donors and cancer patients. The repertoire was sequenced with immunoSEQ multiplex PCR; TCRdb's copy has only in-frame clones and lacks some. The table includes 110,000 or so clones, roughly nine tenths detected once. Sequencing was performed on blood. These receptors came from a man aged 50 or older in good health.

The J gene is TRBJ2-7, the V gene TRBV5-1; the match to TRBD1 covers 8 bases. There are 14 residues in the CDR3. From germline, CDR1 is SGHRS and CDR2 YFSETQ. Trimming removed 3 bases from V and 3 bases from J; junction bases left unmatched: 5. The CDR3 reads CASSSSGTGYEQYF. In DNA form, the CDR3 reads TGCGCCAGCAGCTCATCCGGGACAGGCTACGAGCAGTACTTC.

The chain couples TRBV15 to TRBJ1-5; D call uncertain. This CDR3 is built from 16 residues. Germline V gives CDR1 LNHNV, CDR2 YYDKDF (reference sequence). V lost 0 bases, J lost 6 bases, and 15 bases lay in between. CDR3 region: CATSRDSGRRAQPQHF. CDR3 DNA: TGTGCCACCAGCAGAGATTCTGGACGGAGGGCTCAGCCCCAGCATTTT.

This rearrangement joins TRBV5-8 to TRBJ2-1; 12 bases fit TRBD2. V was clipped by 2 bases and J by 5 bases; unmatched bases: 8. The germline CDR1 and CDR2 sequences are SGHTS and YDEGEE. This CDR3 spans 17 amino acids. The CDR3 region is CASSFIRTSGENNEQFF. The CDR3 DNA follows: TGTGCCAGCAGCTTTATACGGACTAGCGGGGAGAACAATGAGCAGTTCTTC. Complete variable domain (other parts from reference TRBV5-8 and TRBJ2-1): EAGVTQSPTHLIKTRGQQATLRCSPISGHTSVYWYQQALGLGLQFLLWYDEGEERNRGNFPPRFSGRQFPNYSSELNVNALELEDSALYLCASSFIRTSGENNEQFFGPGTRLTVL.

The chain is built from TRBV18 and TRBJ1-5, with TRBD1 as a possible D gene (5 bases). Trimming stripped 3 bases from V and 0 bases from J, with 9 bases between. The CDR3 is 15 residues long. CDR1 KGHSH and CDR2 LQKENI come from the germline V gene. CDR3 protein: CASSPRTNSNQPQHF. The CDR3, as DNA: TGTGCCAGCTCACCTCGGACAAATAGCAATCAGCCCCAGCATTTT.

The V and J genes are TRBV19 and TRBJ2-7; TRBD1 is a possible D gene (6 bases). Germline assignment: CDR1 LNHDA and CDR2 SQIVND (reference sequence). CDR3 length: 14 residues. Between the trimmed V and J ends, which lost 3 bases and 2 bases, there was a span of 11 bases. For the CDR3, the DNA is TGTGCCAGTAGTATGGACGACAGGCCCTACGAGCAGTACTTC. Its protein is CASSMDDRPYEQYF.

This clone showed up just once. V is TRBV5-1 and J is TRBJ1-1; the match to TRBD1 covers 9 bases. The CDR3 extends over 13 amino acids. With 7 bases clipped from V and 4 bases from J, the junction kept 5 bases outside the gene matches. Germline CDR1 is SGHRS and CDR2 is YFSETQ. In nucleotides, the CDR3 is TGCGCCAGCCGACAGGGGGGGACCACTGAAGCTTTCTTT. Protein product: CASRQGGTTEAFF.

J is TRBJ2-7 and V is TRBV7-6; D is uncertain. Trimming removed 5 bases at V and 1 base at J, with 12 bases between. Germline values: CDR1 SGHVS, CDR2 FNYEAQ. The CDR3 contains 14 residues. Here the CDR3 reads CASSLLGFSYEQYF. For the CDR3, the DNA is TGTGCCAGCAGCCTCCTTGGGTTTTCCTACGAGCAGTACTTC.

The J gene is TRBJ1-1, the V gene TRBV19, with TRBD1 matching 10 bases. From germline, CDR1 is LNHDA and CDR2 SQIVND (reference sequence). V was pared by 2 bases and J by 4 bases, with 7 bases of the junction left unmatched. The CDR3 runs 16 residues. The CDR3 reads CASSIRDRGGSTEAFF. CDR3 nucleotide sequence: TGTGCCAGTAGTATACGGGACAGGGGAGGATCCACTGAAGCTTTCTTT.

Note on this clone: The same CDR3 also results from other DNA sequences found in this sample. V usage is TRBV12-3 or TRBV12-4 and J usage is TRBJ2-7, with 8 bases fitting TRBD1. The CDR3 totals 13 residues. Trimming cost V 6 bases and J 3 bases; bases outside gene matches: 4. CDR3 in amino acids: CASSLGQGYEQYF. The CDR3 coding sequence is TGTGCCAGCAGCCTTGGACAGGGCTACGAGCAGTACTTC.

The V call is TRBV27, the J call TRBJ1-1, with D perhaps TRBD1 (5 bases). Between the trimmed V and J ends, which lost 6 bases and 1 base, there was a span of 9 bases. The germline CDR1 and CDR2 sequences are MNHEY and SMNVEV (reference sequence). CDR3 length equals 13 residues. For the CDR3, the DNA is TGTGCCAGCAGGCCTGACAGGAACACTGAAGCTTTCTTT. It translates to CASRPDRNTEAFF.

This chain connects TRBV12-3 or TRBV12-4 to TRBJ1-1, with unresolved D. V was trimmed by 9 bases and J by 2 bases, leaving 13 bases between them. This CDR3 spans 13 amino acids. The CDR3 DNA reads as TGTGCCAGTGGCCTTACAGCTAACACTGAAGCTTTCTTT. It specifies CASGLTANTEAFF.

The chain employs TRBV11-2 and TRBJ1-5; D gene uncertain. This CDR3 is built from 16 residues. Trimming left V 1 base short and J 1 base short, with 11 bases between. CDR1 is SGHAT, CDR2 FQNNGV, per germline. Here the CDR3 reads CASSLGDWASNQPQHF. The CDR3, as DNA: TGTGCCAGCAGCTTAGGAGACTGGGCGAGCAATCAGCCCCAGCATTTT.

The gene calls are TRBV10-3 and TRBJ1-1, with D perhaps TRBD1 (6 bases). Germline CDR1 and CDR2: ENHRY and SYGVKD. This CDR3 spans 14 amino acids. The V end lost 3 bases, the J end lost 1 base, and 9 bases lay between the germline ends. CDR3 region: CAISEQGSNTEAFF. The CDR3 DNA reads as TGTGCCATCAGTGAACAGGGCTCGAACACTGAAGCTTTCTTT.

This clone appeared once. CDR3 loop: CASSQNGGTEAFF. DNA for the CDR3: TGTGCCAGCAGCCAAAACGGGGGAACTGAAGCTTTCTTT. The V gene is TRBV3-1 (or the pseudogene TRBV3-2), the J gene TRBJ1-1; tentatively, D is TRBD1 (5 bases). CDR1 is LGHDT, CDR2 YNNKEL, per germline (reference sequence). CDR3 size: 13 residues. The V and J ends lost 2 bases and 5 bases respectively, with 9 bases between them.

The sample holds one count of this clone. The J gene is TRBJ2-5, the V gene TRBV29-1, with D possibly TRBD2 on 5 matching bases. CDR1 and CDR2 (germline): SQVTM, ANQGSEA. Trimming shortened V by 4 bases and J by 1 base, and 10 bases separated the two germline ends. This CDR3 contains 13 residues. The CDR3 spells CSVGGPGQETQYF. The CDR3, as DNA: TGCAGCGTTGGAGGGCCGGGCCAAGAGACCCAGTACTTC.

The chain carries TRBV5-1 and TRBJ1-2; D is ambiguous. The germline V and J ends were trimmed by 0 bases and 0 bases, with 9 bases remaining between them. The CDR3 runs 15 residues. From germline, CDR1 is SGHRS and CDR2 YFSETQ. The CDR3 sequence: CASSLGGGSNYGYTF. The CDR3 region has the DNA TGCGCCAGCAGCTTGGGTGGCGGCTCTAACTATGGCTACACCTTC.

This clone came up once. The chain employs TRBV6-5 and TRBJ2-5, with 9 positions matching TRBD1. With 7 bases clipped from V and 3 bases from J, the junction kept 3 bases outside the gene matches. This CDR3 has 13 residues. The germline V gene encodes CDR1 MNHEY and CDR2 SVGAGI. The DNA of the CDR3 is TGTGCCAGCACCCGGGACAGGGAAGAGACCCAGTACTTC. Encoded protein: CASTRDREETQYF.

This chain joins TRBV12-3 or TRBV12-4 and TRBJ2-1, with no clear D. Trimming pared 6 bases from V and 5 bases from J, leaving 8 bases between. The CDR3 loop spans 12 amino acids. The CDR3 DNA follows: TGTGCCAGCAGCCCCAGAAACAATGAGCAGTTCTTC. The encoded protein is CASSPRNNEQFF.

The chain recombines TRBV7-7 with TRBJ2-3, with 12 bases matching TRBD2. The CDR3 runs to 15 residues. CDR1 and CDR2 (germline): SSHAT, FNYEAQ (reference sequence). V was clipped by 5 bases and J by 4 bases; unmatched bases: 4. The CDR3 DNA reads TGTGCCAGCAGCCCCGGACTAGCGGGGTCAGATACGCAGTATTTT. It encodes CASSPGLAGSDTQYF.

V and J are TRBV7-2 and TRBJ2-7; tentatively, D is TRBD1 or TRBD2 (5 bases each). Deletions cut 1 base from V and 6 bases from J, with 10 bases between. Per the germline V gene, CDR1 is SGHTA and CDR2 is FQGNSA. The CDR3 is made up of 13 amino acids. CDR3 sequence (DNA): TGTGCCAGCAGCTTAGGCACGGGGCCCGAGCAGTACTTC. It yields the protein CASSLGTGPEQYF.

The chain combines TRBV6-2 or TRBV6-3 with TRBJ1-6; possible D gene TRBD1, 6 bases. This CDR3 contains 14 residues. Trimming removed 2 bases from V and 7 bases from J, with 9 bases in between. CDR1 MNHEY and CDR2 SVGEGT come from the germline V gene. The CDR3 here is CASSYTGGNSPLHF. In DNA, the CDR3 is TGTGCCAGCAGTTACACCGGGGGCAATTCACCCCTCCACTTT.

Only one count was recorded for this clone. The chain recombines TRBV4-1 with TRBJ1-2, with D possibly being TRBD1 (5 bases). The CDR3 is 15 amino acids. Germline CDR1 MGHRA, CDR2 YSYEKL. Trimming left V 0 bases short and J 8 bases short, with 16 bases between. CDR3 amino acids: CASSQERGIIGGYTF. The CDR3 DNA is TGCGCCAGCAGCCAAGAACGGGGGATAATAGGAGGCTACACCTTC.

The rearrangement uses TRBV9 and TRBJ2-5; TRBD1 or TRBD2 may be the D gene (5 bases each). Germline-derived CDR1 and CDR2 are SGDLS and YYNGEE. CDR3 length: 16 amino acids. The ends were cut back, 4 bases at V and 1 base at J, with 17 bases in the middle. DNA for the CDR3: TGTGCCAGCAGCCCGCTGGGACGGGGCATCCAAGAGACCCAGTACTTC. Its translation: CASSPLGRGIQETQYF.